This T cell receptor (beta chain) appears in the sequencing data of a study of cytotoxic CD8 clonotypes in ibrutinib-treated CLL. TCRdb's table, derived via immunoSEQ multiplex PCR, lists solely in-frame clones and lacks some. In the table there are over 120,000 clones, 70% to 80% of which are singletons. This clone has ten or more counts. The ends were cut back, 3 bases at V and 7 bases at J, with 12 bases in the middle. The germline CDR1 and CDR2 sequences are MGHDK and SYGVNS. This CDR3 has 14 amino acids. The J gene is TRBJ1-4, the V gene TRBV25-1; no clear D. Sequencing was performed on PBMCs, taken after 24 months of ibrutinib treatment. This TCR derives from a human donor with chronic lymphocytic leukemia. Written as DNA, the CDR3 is TGTGCCAGCAGTGATGCTCTACGGGGTGAAAAACTGTTTTTT. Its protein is CASSDALRGEKLFF.